The 27 T cell receptor beta chains below were found in one sample sequenced in a study of CD8 T cells in Susac syndrome. cDNA came from 0.5 to 1 ug RNA primed by random hexamers. TCRdb processed the immunoSEQ multiplex PCR reads anew with MiXCR; each CDR3 protein has one entry. The sample yields over 100,000 distinct CDR3 sequences, nearly 95% seen once. The sequenced sample was CD4+ T cells from PBMCs. The receptors derive from a human donor in good health.

This sequence joins TRBV6-5 and TRBJ1-4; 9 bases are shared with TRBD1. CDR1 MNHEY and CDR2 SVGAGI come from the germline V gene. The CDR3 totals 14 residues. V was clipped by 5 bases and J by 5 bases; unmatched bases: 3. CDR3 nucleotides: TGTGCCAGCAGTCCGGACAGGGGAAATGAAAAACTGTTTTTT. It translates to CASSPDRGNEKLFF.

CDR3 DNA: TGCGCCAGCAGAGGTTGGCAGGGGGCCTACGAGCAGTACTTC. Protein: CASRGWQGAYEQYF. The gene calls are TRBV5-1 and TRBJ2-7; TRBD1 matches at 7 bases. CDR1 is SGHRS and CDR2 is YFSETQ in the germline V gene. The CDR3 totals 14 residues. With V trimmed by 5 bases and J by 2 bases, 7 bases remained unmatched.

In the case of this clonotype: At one of its ends the junction is not consistent with the germline gene, which may arise from a read error. J is TRBJ2-2 and V is TRBV5-4, with 10 bases lining up with TRBD1. The germline V gene encodes CDR1 SGHNT and CDR2 YYREEE (reference sequence). The CDR3 loop spans 16 amino acids. DNA of the CDR3: TGTGCCGGCAGCTTGCCGGGACAGGGGACCACCGGGGAGCTGTTTTTT. It translates to CAGSLPGQGTTGELFF. The entire variable domain, with the rest obtained from reference TRBV5-4 and TRBJ2-2, is as follows: ETGVTQSPTHLIKTRGQQVTLRCSSQSGHNTVSWYQQALGQGPQFIFQYYREEENGRGNFPPRFSGLQFPNYSSELNVNALELDDSALYLCAGSLPGQGTTGELFFGEGSRLTVL.

The rearrangement uses TRBV6-5 and TRBJ1-5, with D unclear. This CDR3 is 16 amino acids long. CDR1 is MNHEY, CDR2 SVGAGI, per germline. Trimming shortened V by 2 bases and J by 0 bases, and 11 bases separated the two germline ends. The CDR3 protein is CASSYRPPYSNQPQHF. DNA of the CDR3: TGTGCCAGCAGTTACAGACCTCCTTATAGCAATCAGCCCCAGCATTTT.

The chain links TRBV3-1 to TRBJ1-3, with 8 nucleotides matching TRBD1. Germline V gene sequence: CDR1 LGHDT, CDR2 YNNKEL (reference sequence). Trimming at V came to 5 bases and at J to 0 bases, leaving 0 bases not matched to a gene. This CDR3 is 14 amino acids long. CDR3 residues: CASSDRGSGNTIYF. Here the CDR3 DNA reads TGTGCCAGCAGCGACAGGGGCTCTGGAAACACCATATATTTT.

V usage is TRBV6-2 or TRBV6-3 and J usage is TRBJ1-1; 7 bases map to TRBD1. From germline, CDR1 is MNHEY and CDR2 SVGEGT. V lost 6 bases and J lost 5; bases outside the gene matches: 15. The CDR3 has 16 amino acids. The CDR3 DNA reads TGTGCCAGCAGACCCCTATCCGGGACAGCGACGACTGAAGCTTTCTTT. Its translation is CASRPLSGTATTEAFF.

The chain is built from TRBV5-1 and TRBJ2-1; D call uncertain. V was clipped by 4 bases and J by 8 bases, with 10 bases between them. CDR1 and CDR2 (germline): SGHRS, YFSETQ. The CDR3 extends over 12 amino acids. The CDR3 reads CASSPTTDEQFF. The CDR3 DNA reads TGCGCCAGCAGCCCAACTACAGATGAGCAGTTCTTC. Combining the CDR3 with reference TRBV5-1 and TRBJ2-1 gives the whole variable domain KAGVTQTPRYLIKTRGQQVTLSCSPISGHRSVSWYQQTPGQGLQFLFEYFSETQRNKGNFPGRFSGRQFSNSRSEMNVSTLELGDSALYLCASSPTTDEQFFGPGTRLTVL.

V gene TRBV29-1 combines with J gene TRBJ2-7, with D perhaps matching TRBD2 (6 bases). In germline, CDR1 is SQVTM, CDR2 ANQGSEA. The length of the CDR3 is 12 residues. The V and J ends lost 7 bases and 7 bases respectively, with 17 bases between them. The CDR3 nucleotides read TGCAGCGCCTCTTTTGGCGGGATGGAGCAGTACTTC. This encodes CSASFGGMEQYF.

This clonotype was seen once. The chain recombines TRBV27 with TRBJ2-7, with D tentatively TRBD1 or TRBD2 (5 bases each). V was cut by 5 bases and J by 7 bases, with 18 bases left in between. This CDR3 is 14 amino acids long. Germline V CDR1 and CDR2: MNHEY, SMNVEV (reference sequence). In DNA form, the CDR3 reads TGTGCCAGCAGTCCCCCCCCGGGACGTCGAGAGCAGTACTTC. It translates to CASSPPPGRREQYF.

The CDR3 loop reads CASSLEVWGAENYGYTF. The CDR3 DNA follows: TGCGCCAGCAGCTTGGAGGTGTGGGGCGCGGAGAACTATGGCTACACCTTC. The gene calls are TRBV5-1 and TRBJ1-2, with D possibly matching TRBD1 (5 bases). The V gene's germline CDR1 is SGHRS and CDR2 YFSETQ. This CDR3 has 17 amino acids. Deletions cut 0 bases from V and 2 bases from J, with 17 bases between.

This clonotype was seen only once. The chain links TRBV11-2 to TRBJ1-2, with D possibly being TRBD1 (6 bases). Trimming stripped 0 bases from V and 4 bases from J, with 15 bases between. The CDR3 is 16 residues long. CDR1 is SGHAT and CDR2 is FQNNGV in the germline V gene. The CDR3 is CASSLEQGSKSYGYTF. The CDR3 DNA follows: TGTGCCAGCAGCTTAGAACAGGGCTCCAAATCCTATGGCTACACCTTC.

This chain connects TRBV6-4 to TRBJ2-3; perhaps TRBD1 as D (6 bases). CDR3 size: 20 residues. CDR1 and CDR2 from the germline V gene are MRHNA and SNTAGT. Trimming stripped 7 bases from V and 6 bases from J, with 35 bases between. CDR3 bases: TGTGCCAGCACTCCCTCGGGATTTTTGGGGGCAGGGAGCTTGATGGATACGCAGTATTTT. Translated, it gives CASTPSGFLGAGSLMDTQYF.

This chain uses TRBV4-3 with TRBJ2-3; no firm D call. V lost 0 bases, J lost 0 bases, and 28 bases lay in between. The length of the CDR3 is 22 residues. Germline lookup yields CDR1 LGHNA and CDR2 YSLEER. DNA for the CDR3: TGCGCCAGCAGCCAAGATTACTATAGTAATCCTCGGACGGCCGCTAGCACAGATACGCAGTATTTT. This sequence encodes CASSQDYYSNPRTAASTDTQYF.

The J gene is TRBJ2-1, the V gene TRBV28, with a tentative D call TRBD2 (5 bases). Germline CDR1 MDHEN, CDR2 SYDVKM. CDR3 length equals 17 residues. The V end lost 5 bases, the J end lost 5 bases, and 22 bases lay between the germline ends. CDR3 in DNA: TGTGCCAGCAGTCCTCTCCGCCATACTAGTAACGACAATGAGCAGTTCTTC. This codes for CASSPLRHTSNDNEQFF.

The chain has TRBV5-1 and TRBJ1-2; D is unclear. V dropped 0 bases and J dropped 1 base, with 16 bases sitting between them. CDR3 length: 17 residues. Germline V CDR1 and CDR2: SGHRS, YFSETQ. CDR3 amino acids: CASSLAAVTSFNYGYTF. CDR3 nucleotides: TGCGCCAGCAGCTTGGCCGCGGTAACCTCTTTTAACTATGGCTACACCTTC.

This chain uses TRBV20-1 with TRBJ2-1, with 11 bases matching TRBD2. There are 19 residues in the CDR3. Germline CDR1 is DFQATT and CDR2 is SNEGSKA (reference sequence). The junction had 11 bases not matched to a gene; V was cut back by 1 base and J by 0 bases. CDR3 DNA: TGCAGTGCTAGAGCTCCATTTCTAGCGGGGGGCATCTCCTACAATGAGCAGTTCTTC. Translating gives CSARAPFLAGGISYNEQFF.

A single count supports this clonotype. This rearrangement joins TRBV13 to TRBJ2-7; 8 bases map to TRBD2. The V gene end was trimmed by 4 bases and the J gene end by 4 bases; junction bases not matched to a gene: 6. Per germline, CDR1 PRHDT and CDR2 FYEKMQ (reference sequence). CDR3 length: 14 amino acids. This CDR3 is CASSSLGTSYEQYF. The CDR3 DNA sequence: TGTGCCAGCAGCTCACTCGGGACTAGTTACGAGCAGTACTTC. The whole variable domain, filled in from reference TRBV13 and TRBJ2-7, reads AAGVIQSPRHLIKEKRETATLKCYPIPRHDTVYWYQQGPGQDPQFLISFYEKMQSDKGSIPDRFSAQQFSDYHSELNMSSLELGDSALYFCASSSLGTSYEQYFGPGTRLTVT.

The V and J genes are TRBV14 and TRBJ2-1, with TRBD1 matching 9 bases. Trimming removed 3 bases from V and 7 bases from J; junction bases left unmatched: 10. Germline assignment: CDR1 SGHDN and CDR2 FVKESK. The CDR3 is 16 amino acids. The CDR3 DNA sequence: TGTGCCAGCAGCCAGAACAGGGGGCGTTGGGAAAATGAGCAGTTCTTC. It translates to CASSQNRGRWENEQFF.

The V gene is TRBV29-1, the J gene TRBJ2-5; 9 nucleotides align to TRBD2. Per germline, CDR1 SQVTM and CDR2 ANQGSEA. The CDR3 runs 15 residues. After removal of 6 bases from V and 5 bases from J, the junction contained 13 bases not matched to a gene. The CDR3 DNA reads TGCAGCGTGGTTAGCGGGAGTTTGGTTCTGGAGACCCAGTACTTC. Translated: CSVVSGSLVLETQYF.

This chain uses TRBV2 with TRBJ2-1, with D uncertain. Trimming took off 9 bases at V and 7 bases at J, with 10 bases between the two ends. The CDR3 has 11 residues. Germline CDR1 is SNHLY and CDR2 is FYNNEI. CDR3 in DNA: TGTGCCAGTGCTTATGGGAATGAGCAGTTCTTC. Translation: CASAYGNEQFF.

This clonotype was observed a few times. The chain recombines TRBV23-1 with TRBJ2-7; D is tentatively TRBD1 or TRBD2 (5 bases each). TRBV23-1 is assigned to the ORF class and has an uncertain function. Trimming shortened V by 0 bases and J by 3 bases, and 18 bases separated the two germline ends. This CDR3 region has 17 residues. The CDR3 loop reads CASSQSGPPDACYEQYF. CDR3 DNA: TGCGCCAGCAGTCAATCGGGACCCCCCGACGCTTGCTACGAGCAGTACTTC.

The CDR3 is CASTLSGGYEQYF. Here the CDR3 DNA reads TGTGCCAGCACCCTGAGCGGGGGGTACGAGCAGTACTTC. The chain uses TRBV6-6 and TRBJ2-7, with TRBD2 matching over 9 bases. The CDR3 is 13 amino acids. The V gene's germline CDR1 is MNHNY and CDR2 SVGAGI (reference sequence). The V gene end was trimmed by 7 bases and the J gene end by 4 bases; junction bases not matched to a gene: 5.

The V gene is TRBV6-5, the J gene TRBJ1-2; a possible D gene is TRBD1 (6 bases). The CDR3 loop spans 14 amino acids. From germline, CDR1 is MNHEY and CDR2 SVGAGI. V lost 0 bases and J 4 bases, leaving 9 bases between the germline ends. The chain's CDR3 is CASSYSQGPYGYTF. The CDR3 DNA reads as TGTGCCAGCAGTTACTCCCAGGGGCCCTATGGCTACACCTTC.

The chain combines TRBV7-2 with TRBJ2-2, with TRBD1 identical over 9 bases. This CDR3 spans 17 amino acids. CDR1 is SGHTA, CDR2 FQGNSA, per germline. The junction had 4 bases not matched to a gene; V was cut back by 2 bases and J by 0 bases. The CDR3 nucleotides are TGTGCCAGCAGCTTACCGGGACAGGGTTCGAACACCGGGGAGCTGTTTTTT. Protein sequence: CASSLPGQGSNTGELFF.

The rearrangement uses TRBV7-2 and TRBJ2-3; 16 bases line up with TRBD2. The CDR3 totals 17 residues. Germline assignment: CDR1 SGHTA and CDR2 FQGNSA. J was trimmed by 4 bases and V by 5 bases; bases with no gene match: 6. The CDR3 DNA reads TGTGCCAGCAGCCCCGGGACTAGCGGGGGGGCCGCAGATACGCAGTATTTT. Encoded protein: CASSPGTSGGAADTQYF.

CDR3 nucleotide sequence: TGCAGTGCTAGAGAGGGGGCTAACTATGGCTACACCTTC. This codes for CSAREGANYGYTF. The gene calls are TRBV20-1 and TRBJ1-2, with TRBD1 as a possible D gene (5 bases). Germline CDR1 DFQATT, CDR2 SNEGSKA (reference sequence). This CDR3 region has 13 residues. The V gene lost 0 bases and the J gene lost 0 bases, with 5 bases spanning the gap.

The chain has TRBV14 and TRBJ1-1, with D maybe TRBD1 (6 bases). The CDR3 has 14 residues. The germline V gene encodes CDR1 SGHDN and CDR2 FVKESK. V was trimmed by 1 base and J by 1 base, leaving 7 bases between them. The CDR3 DNA reads TGTGCCAGCAGCCAAGTGGGGGCGAACACTGAAGCTTTCTTT. It is translated as CASSQVGANTEAFF.